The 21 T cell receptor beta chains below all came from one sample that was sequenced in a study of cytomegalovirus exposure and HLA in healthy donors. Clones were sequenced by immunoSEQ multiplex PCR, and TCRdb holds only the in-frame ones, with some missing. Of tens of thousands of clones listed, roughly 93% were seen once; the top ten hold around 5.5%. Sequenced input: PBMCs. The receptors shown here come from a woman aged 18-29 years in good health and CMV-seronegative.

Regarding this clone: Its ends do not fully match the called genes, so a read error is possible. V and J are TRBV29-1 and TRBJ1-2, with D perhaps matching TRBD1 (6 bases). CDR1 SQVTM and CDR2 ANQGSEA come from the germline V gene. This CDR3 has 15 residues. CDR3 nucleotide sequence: TGCAGCGTTGCTGGGACAAAGGAGATGAGTGATGGCTACGCCTTC. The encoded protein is CSVAGTKEMSDGYAF.

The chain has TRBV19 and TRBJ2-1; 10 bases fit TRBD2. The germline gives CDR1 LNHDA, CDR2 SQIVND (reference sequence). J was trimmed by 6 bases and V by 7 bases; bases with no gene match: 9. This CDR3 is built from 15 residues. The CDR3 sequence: CASTGPGTSVNEQFF. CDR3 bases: TGTGCCAGTACCGGCCCCGGGACTAGCGTCAATGAGCAGTTCTTC.

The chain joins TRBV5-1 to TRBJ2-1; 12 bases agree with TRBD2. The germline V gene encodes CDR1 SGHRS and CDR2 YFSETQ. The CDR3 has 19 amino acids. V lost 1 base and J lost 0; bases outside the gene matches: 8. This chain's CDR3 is CASSLTASGRAGSYNEQFF. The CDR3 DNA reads TGCGCCAGCAGCTTGACCGCTAGCGGGAGGGCCGGCTCCTACAATGAGCAGTTCTTC.

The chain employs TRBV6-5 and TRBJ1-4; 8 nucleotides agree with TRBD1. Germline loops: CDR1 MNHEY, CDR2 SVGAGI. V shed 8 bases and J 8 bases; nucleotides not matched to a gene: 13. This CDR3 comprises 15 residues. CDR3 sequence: CASHPVGQGREKLFF. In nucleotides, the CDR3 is TGTGCCAGCCATCCCGTAGGACAGGGTCGAGAAAAACTGTTTTTT.

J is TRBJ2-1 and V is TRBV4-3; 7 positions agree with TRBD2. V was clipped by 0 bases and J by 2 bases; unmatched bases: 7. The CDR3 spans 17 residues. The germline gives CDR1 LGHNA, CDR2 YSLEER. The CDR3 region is CASSQEASGAAYNEQFF. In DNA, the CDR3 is TGCGCCAGCAGCCAAGAGGCTAGCGGAGCAGCCTACAATGAGCAGTTCTTC.

Here the CDR3 reads CASSPPDRVGYTF. CDR3 in DNA: TGTGCCAGCTCACCACCGGACAGGGTTGGCTACACCTTC. The chain couples TRBV18 to TRBJ1-2; 8 positions match TRBD1. Unmatched junction bases numbered 1, after V lost 0 bases and J lost 7 bases. CDR1 KGHSH and CDR2 LQKENI come from the germline V gene. CDR3 length: 13 residues.

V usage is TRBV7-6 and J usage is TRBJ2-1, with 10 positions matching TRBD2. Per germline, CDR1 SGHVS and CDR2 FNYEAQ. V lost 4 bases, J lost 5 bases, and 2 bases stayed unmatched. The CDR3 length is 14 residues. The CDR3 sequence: CASSWGLANNEQFF. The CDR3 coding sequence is TGTGCCAGCAGCTGGGGACTAGCGAACAATGAGCAGTTCTTC.

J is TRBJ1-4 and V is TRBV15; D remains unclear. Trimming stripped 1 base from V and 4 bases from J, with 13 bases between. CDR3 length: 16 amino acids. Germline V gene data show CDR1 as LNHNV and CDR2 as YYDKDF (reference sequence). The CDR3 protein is CATSRAARLVNEKLFF. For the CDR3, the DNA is TGTGCCACCAGCAGAGCTGCACGGCTAGTTAATGAAAAACTGTTTTTT.

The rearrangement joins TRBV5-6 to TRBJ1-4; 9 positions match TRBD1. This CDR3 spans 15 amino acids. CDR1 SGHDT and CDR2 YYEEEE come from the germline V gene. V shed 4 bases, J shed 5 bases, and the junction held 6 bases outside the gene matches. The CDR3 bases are TGTGCCAGCAGCCGAGACAGGGGGACCAATGAAAAACTGTTTTTT. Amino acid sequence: CASSRDRGTNEKLFF.

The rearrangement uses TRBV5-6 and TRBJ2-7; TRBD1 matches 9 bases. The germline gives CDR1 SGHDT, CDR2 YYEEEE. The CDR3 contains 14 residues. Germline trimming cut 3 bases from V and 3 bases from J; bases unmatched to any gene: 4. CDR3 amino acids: CASSWGQGGYEQYF. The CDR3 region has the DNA TGTGCCAGCAGCTGGGGACAGGGAGGCTACGAGCAGTACTTC.

The CDR3 region has the DNA TGTGCCAGCAGCCTCACAGGGCGCACAGATACGCAGTATTTT. It is translated as CASSLTGRTDTQYF. The rearrangement joins TRBV5-4 to TRBJ2-3; D is possibly TRBD1 (6 bases). The V gene lost 4 bases and the J gene lost 1 base, with 10 bases spanning the gap. Per the germline V gene, CDR1 is SGHNT and CDR2 is YYREEE (reference sequence). The length of the CDR3 is 14 residues.

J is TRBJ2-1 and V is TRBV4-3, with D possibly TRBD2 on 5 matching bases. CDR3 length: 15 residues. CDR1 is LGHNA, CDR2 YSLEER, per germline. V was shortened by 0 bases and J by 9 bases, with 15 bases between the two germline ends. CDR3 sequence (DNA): TGCGCCAGCAGCCAAGATGGGAGCAGATTGGGTGAGCAGTTCTTC. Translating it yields CASSQDGSRLGEQFF.

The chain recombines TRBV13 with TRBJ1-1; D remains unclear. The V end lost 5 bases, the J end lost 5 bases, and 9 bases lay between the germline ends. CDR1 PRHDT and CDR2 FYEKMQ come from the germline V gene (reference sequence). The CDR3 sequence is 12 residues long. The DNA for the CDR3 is TGTGCCAGCAGCCCCGTATTTACTGAAGCTTTCTTT. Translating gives CASSPVFTEAFF.

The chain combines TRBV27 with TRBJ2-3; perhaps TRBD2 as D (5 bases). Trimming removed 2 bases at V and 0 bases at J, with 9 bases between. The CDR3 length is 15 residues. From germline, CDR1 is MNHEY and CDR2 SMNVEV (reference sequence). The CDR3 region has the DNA TGTGCCAGCAGTTTAGGGAGCATTAGCACAGATACGCAGTATTTT. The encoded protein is CASSLGSISTDTQYF.

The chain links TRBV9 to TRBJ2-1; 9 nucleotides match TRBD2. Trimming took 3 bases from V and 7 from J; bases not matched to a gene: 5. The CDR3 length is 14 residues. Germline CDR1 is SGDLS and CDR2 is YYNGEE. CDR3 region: CASSGGTSMNEQFF. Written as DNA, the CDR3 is TGTGCCAGCAGCGGTGGGACTAGCATGAATGAGCAGTTCTTC.

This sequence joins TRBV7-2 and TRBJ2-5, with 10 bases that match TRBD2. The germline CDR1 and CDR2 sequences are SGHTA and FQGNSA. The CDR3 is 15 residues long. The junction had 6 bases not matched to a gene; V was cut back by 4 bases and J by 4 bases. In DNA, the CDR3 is TGTGCCAGCAGCTCGCCCCTAGCGGGGGTAGAGACCCAGTACTTC. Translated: CASSSPLAGVETQYF. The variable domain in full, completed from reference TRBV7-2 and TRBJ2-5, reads GAGVSQSPSNKVTEKGKDVELRCDPISGHTALYWYRQSLGQGLEFLIYFQGNSAPDKSGLPSDRFSAERTGGSVSTLTIQRTQQEDSAVYLCASSSPLAGVETQYFGPGTRLLVL.

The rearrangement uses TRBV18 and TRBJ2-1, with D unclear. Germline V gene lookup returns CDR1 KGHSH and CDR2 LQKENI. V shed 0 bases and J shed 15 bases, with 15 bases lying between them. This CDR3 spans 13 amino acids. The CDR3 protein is CASSPPNRFKWFF. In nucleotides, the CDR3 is TGTGCCAGCTCACCACCGAACCGGTTCAAGTGGTTCTTC.

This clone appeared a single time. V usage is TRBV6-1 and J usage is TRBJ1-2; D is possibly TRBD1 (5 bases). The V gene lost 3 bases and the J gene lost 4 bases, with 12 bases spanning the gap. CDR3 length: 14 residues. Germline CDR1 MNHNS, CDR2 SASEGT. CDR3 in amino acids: CASSELLDIYGYTF. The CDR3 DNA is TGTGCCAGCAGTGAGCTGCTGGACATCTATGGCTACACCTTC.

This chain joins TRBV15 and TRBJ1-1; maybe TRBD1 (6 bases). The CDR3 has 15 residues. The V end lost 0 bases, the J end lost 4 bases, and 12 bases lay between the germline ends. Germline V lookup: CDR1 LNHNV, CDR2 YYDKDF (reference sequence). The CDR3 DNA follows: TGTGCCACCAGCAGAGATAGGGGGTCGAGCACTGAAGCTTTCTTT. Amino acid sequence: CATSRDRGSSTEAFF. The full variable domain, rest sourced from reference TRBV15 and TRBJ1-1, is DAMVIQNPRYQVTQFGKPVTLSCSQTLNHNVMYWYQQKSSQAPKLLFHYYDKDFNNEADTPDNFQSRRPNTSFCFLDIRSPGLGDTAMYLCATSRDRGSSTEAFFGQGTRLTVV.

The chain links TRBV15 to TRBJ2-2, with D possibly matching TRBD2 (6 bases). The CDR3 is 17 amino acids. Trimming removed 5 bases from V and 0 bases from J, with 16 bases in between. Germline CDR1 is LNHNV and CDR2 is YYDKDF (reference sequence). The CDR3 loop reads CATSEEPGTANTGELFF. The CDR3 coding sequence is TGTGCCACCAGCGAGGAACCCGGGACTGCGAACACCGGGGAGCTGTTTTTT.

The CDR3 reads CASSIRTGGGEAFF. Here the CDR3 DNA reads TGTGCCAGCAGCATTCGGACAGGGGGCGGTGAAGCTTTCTTT. The chain couples TRBV9 to TRBJ1-1; 11 bases map to TRBD1. Germline lookup yields CDR1 SGDLS and CDR2 YYNGEE. This CDR3 spans 14 amino acids. Trimming cost V 4 bases and J 7 bases; bases outside gene matches: 6.